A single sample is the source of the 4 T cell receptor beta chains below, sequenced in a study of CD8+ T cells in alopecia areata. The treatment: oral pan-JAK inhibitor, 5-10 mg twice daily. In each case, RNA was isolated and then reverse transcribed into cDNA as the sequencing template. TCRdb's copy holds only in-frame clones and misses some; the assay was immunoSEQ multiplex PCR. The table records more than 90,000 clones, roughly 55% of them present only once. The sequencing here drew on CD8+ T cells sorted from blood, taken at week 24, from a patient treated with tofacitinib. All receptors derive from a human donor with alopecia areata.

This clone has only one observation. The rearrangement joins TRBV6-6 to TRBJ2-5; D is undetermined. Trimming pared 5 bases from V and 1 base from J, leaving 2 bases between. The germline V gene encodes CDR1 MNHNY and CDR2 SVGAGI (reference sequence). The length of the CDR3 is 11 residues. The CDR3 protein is CASSPQETQYF. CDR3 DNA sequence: TGTGCCAGCAGTCCCCAAGAGACCCAGTACTTC.

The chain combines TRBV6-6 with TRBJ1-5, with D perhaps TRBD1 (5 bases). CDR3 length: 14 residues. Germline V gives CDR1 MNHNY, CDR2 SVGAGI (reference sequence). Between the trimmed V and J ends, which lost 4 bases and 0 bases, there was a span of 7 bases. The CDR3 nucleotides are TGTGCCAGCAGTTTGGACAATAGCAATCAGCCCCAGCATTTT. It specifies CASSLDNSNQPQHF.

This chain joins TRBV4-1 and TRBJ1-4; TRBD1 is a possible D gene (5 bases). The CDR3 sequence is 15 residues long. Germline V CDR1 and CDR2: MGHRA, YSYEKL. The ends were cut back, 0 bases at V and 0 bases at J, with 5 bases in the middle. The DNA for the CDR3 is TGCGCCAGCAGCCAAGAGGGGGCAACTAATGAAAAACTGTTTTTT. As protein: CASSQEGATNEKLFF.

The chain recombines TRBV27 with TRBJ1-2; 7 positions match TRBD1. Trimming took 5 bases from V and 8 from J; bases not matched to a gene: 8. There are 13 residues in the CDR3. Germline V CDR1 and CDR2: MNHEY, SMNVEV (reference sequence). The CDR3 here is CASSPYDREGYTF. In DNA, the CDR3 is TGTGCCAGCAGTCCTTACGACAGGGAAGGCTACACCTTC.